Below are 10 T cell receptor beta chains sequenced from a single sample in a study of T-cell reconstitution after alpha-beta-depleted transplantation in children. Unique molecular identifiers featured in how the TCRbeta library was prepared. From the PCR reads, TCRdb called clonotypes with MiXCR, one entry per CDR3 protein. This repertoire shows under 250,000 distinct CDR3 sequences, around a sixth found once; its top ten account for just under 45%. Here the sequenced sample was PBMCs, mostly from graft donor cells, taken 360 days after TCRalphabeta/CD19-depleted stem cell transplant. These receptor sequences come from a male patient under 10 years old who had a stem cell transplant for acute lymphoblastic leukemia, so the T cells may come from the graft donor.

V is TRBV30 and J is TRBJ1-2; possible D gene TRBD1, 6 bases. Germline lookup yields CDR1 GTSNPN and CDR2 SVGIG (reference sequence). The CDR3 loop spans 13 amino acids. The germline V and J ends were trimmed by 5 bases and 8 bases, with 18 bases remaining between them. This chain's CDR3 is CAWGKVGGFGYTF. CDR3 DNA sequence: TGTGCCTGGGGGAAAGTGGGGGGCTTCGGCTACACCTTC.

This chain connects TRBV5-1 to TRBJ2-5; 7 nucleotides align to TRBD1. CDR1 is SGHRS, CDR2 YFSETQ, per germline. Unmatched junction bases numbered 5, after V lost 4 bases and J lost 2 bases. This CDR3 region has 14 residues. The CDR3 nucleotides read TGCGCCAGCAGCCAAACGGGACAGCAAGAGACCCAGTACTTC. Translated: CASSQTGQQETQYF.

This clonotype was picked up a small number of times. The V gene is TRBV27, the J gene TRBJ2-7, with D perhaps being TRBD1 or TRBD2 (5 bases each). The CDR3 length is 15 residues. Germline CDR1 is MNHEY and CDR2 is SMNVEV (reference sequence). V was trimmed by 5 bases and J by 4 bases, leaving 18 bases between them. CDR3 loop: CASSPRLRGSYEQYF. CDR3 nucleotides: TGTGCCAGCAGTCCAAGGCTCCGGGGCTCGTACGAGCAGTACTTC.

Note on this clonotype: A read error may produce the germline difference seen at one junction end. CDR3: CASSLGAEPRDSRTYQQYF. Written as DNA, the CDR3 is TGCGCCAGCAGCTTGGGGGCTGAACCTCGGGACAGTAGAACCTACCAGCAGTACTTC. The genes are TRBV5-1 and TRBJ2-7, with 7 bases lining up with TRBD1. The germline CDR1 and CDR2 sequences are SGHRS and YFSETQ. The length of the CDR3 is 19 residues. Drawing the rest from reference TRBV5-1 and TRBJ2-7, the complete variable domain is KAGVTQTPRYLIKTRGQQVTLSCSPISGHRSVSWYQQTPGQGLQFLFEYFSETQRNKGNFPGRFSGRQFSNSRSEMNVSTLELGDSALYLCASSLGAEPRDSRTYQQYFGPGTRLTVT.

Many counts were recorded for this clonotype. This sequence joins TRBV5-1 and TRBJ1-1; no reliable D call. Germline assignment: CDR1 SGHRS and CDR2 YFSETQ. Trimming shortened V by 2 bases and J by 4 bases, and 12 bases separated the two germline ends. This CDR3 spans 14 amino acids. The CDR3 here is CASSLYKDFTEAFF. CDR3 sequence (DNA): TGCGCCAGCAGCTTATACAAGGACTTCACTGAAGCTTTCTTT.

This chain uses TRBV29-1 with TRBJ2-7; TRBD1 matches at 10 bases. Germline CDR1 is SQVTM and CDR2 is ANQGSEA. The CDR3 runs 12 residues. V was clipped by 6 bases and J by 5 bases; unmatched bases: 4. The CDR3 loop is CSVGQGDHEQYF. CDR3 nucleotide sequence: TGCAGCGTAGGACAGGGGGACCACGAGCAGTACTTC.

This chain connects TRBV5-6 to TRBJ2-4; D not resolved. The length of the CDR3 is 14 residues. The V gene's germline CDR1 is SGHDT and CDR2 YYEEEE. V lost 0 bases and J lost 5, with 9 bases in between. Written as DNA, the CDR3 is TGTGCCAGCAGCTTGGTTGGCGGAGAAAACATTCAGTACTTC. Its protein product is CASSLVGGENIQYF.

The V call is TRBV28, the J call TRBJ2-1; D unresolved. The CDR3 totals 16 residues. Germline V gives CDR1 MDHEN, CDR2 SYDVKM. The V end lost 7 bases, the J end lost 0 bases, and 16 bases lay between the germline ends. CDR3 amino acids: CASTSLSMSSYNEQFF. The CDR3 region has the DNA TGTGCCAGCACCAGCCTTAGCATGAGCTCCTACAATGAGCAGTTCTTC.

The chain recombines TRBV7-3 with TRBJ2-3; tentatively, D is TRBD1 or TRBD2 (6 bases each). Germline V gene lookup returns CDR1 SGHTA and CDR2 FQGTGA. The V and J ends lost 5 bases and 1 base respectively, with 13 bases between them. CDR3 length: 15 amino acids. This CDR3 is CASSPTGTGTDTQYF. The CDR3 DNA reads TGTGCCAGCAGCCCTACAGGGACTGGCACAGATACGCAGTATTTT.

The rearrangement links TRBV6-5 to TRBJ1-5, with D possibly TRBD1 on 6 matching bases. The CDR3 contains 15 residues. Germline-derived CDR1 and CDR2 are MNHEY and SVGAGI. Trimming pared 0 bases from V and 6 bases from J, leaving 12 bases between. CDR3 sequence reads: CASSYSGGRGQPQHF. CDR3 sequence (DNA): TGTGCCAGCAGTTACTCGGGGGGGCGCGGTCAGCCCCAGCATTTT.